This entry features one TCR beta chain sequence. Its specific antigen is unknown. The input lacks base qualities; no much larger clone sits a single base away. The entry originates in a study of shared clonotypes between healthy human individuals (TCRdb year 2020). Regarding the research as a whole: The cohort included a few men and a couple of women between 18 and 49 years of age. Each donor's leukapheresis produced roughly between roughly 0.85 and 9.5 billion PBMCs. To estimate repertoire size and how much clonotype sharing occurs between individuals, the study deeply sequenced the blood TCR repertoires of 4 to 6 healthy adults. To increase sequencing depth and limit assay-specific biases, different laboratories used diverse techniques to prepare libraries and sequence TCR repertoires. What the work shows at the level of the full study, not this receptor alone: Based on pairwise subsampling, the degree of clonotype sharing among donors was expected to be affected by sequencing depth. The small number of donors limited the genetic and exposure-history diversity represented. Only blood was sampled, and tissue TCR repertoires likely differ from those in blood.

Using the deep immunoSEQ assay, TCR CDR3 regions were amplified from genomic DNA by multiplex PCR. Genomic DNA extracted from each cell subset was distributed evenly over all wells of several immunoSEQ 96-well plates, and each plate served as one replicate. Each replicate PCR for unsorted PBMC received about 0.3 ug genomic DNA, equal to about 30,000 T cell genomes. Ten immunoSEQ deep assay plates were used to sequence unsorted PBMC genomic DNA. The purified libraries were quantified using a Qubit 3.0 fluorometer, sized with a Bioanalyzer 2100, and then quantified again using the KAPA Library Quantification kit. A separate single-read 150-cycle Illumina NextSeq 550 flow cell was used to sequence each immunoSEQ 96-well plate. Concerning the study's data processing: Because the immunoSEQ output included only junctional sequences and no quality scores, the filtering could not be the same as the filtering used for full-length reads. To assign V/J genes and CDR3, sequences were annotated using PyIR, a Python wrapper for IgBLAST v1.9, with IMGT germline references. Reads were filtered out if the reads had weak V/J assignments (E-value above 1e-6), no CDR3, stop codons, out-of-frame junctions, or ambiguous translated residues. A V3J clonotype was defined by an identical inferred V gene, J gene, and CDR3 amino acid sequence. Percentage overlap between repertoires was computed as shared unique clonotypes divided by the size of the smaller repertoire. Repertoire richness was assessed with RTK rarefaction, the Chao1 estimator, and Recon v2.1 estimates of unobserved clonotypes. Drawn from immuneACCESS, this table holds only the in-frame rearrangements with V and J called that TCRdb kept. Clones are partly lost; checked studies trace under half to an unresolved V gene and leave the rest unexplained. The V and J calls and clone size are taken from that table; D and trimming were inferred from the DNA. For this sample there are hundreds of thousands of clones; roughly four fifths appear just once. 12% of the sample rests with the top ten.

Donors were healthy HIV-negative adults with no recently reported acute infections or vaccinations. Every donor was a Caucasian adult living in Nashville, Tennessee, USA. For unsorted samples, about 87 million PBMCs were counted, and genomic DNA was extracted using the QIAamp DNA Blood Mini kit. After blood collection by leukapheresis, PBMCs were isolated using Ficoll-Histopaque density gradient centrifugation and then cryopreserved in the vapor phase of liquid nitrogen. The germline V gene yields WSHSY for CDR1 and SAAADI for CDR2. The V and J ends are trimmed by 2 bases and 2 bases, leaving 4 bases between them. Reading from cysteine to phenylalanine, the CDR3 counts 12 amino acids. Just CDR3 DNA is preserved here, 36 bases in frame from base 1.

The rearranged chain carries TRBV10-2 and TRBJ2-7; no confident D gene assignment can be made. Sequencing was carried out using PBMCs. The source is a woman between 40 and 55 years old in good health. Some clones in this sample may be carry-over from other donors' samples. The CDR3 has the sequence CASSEAAYEQYF. In nucleotides, the sequence is TGCGCCAGCAGTGAGGCTGCCTACGAGCAGTACTTC.